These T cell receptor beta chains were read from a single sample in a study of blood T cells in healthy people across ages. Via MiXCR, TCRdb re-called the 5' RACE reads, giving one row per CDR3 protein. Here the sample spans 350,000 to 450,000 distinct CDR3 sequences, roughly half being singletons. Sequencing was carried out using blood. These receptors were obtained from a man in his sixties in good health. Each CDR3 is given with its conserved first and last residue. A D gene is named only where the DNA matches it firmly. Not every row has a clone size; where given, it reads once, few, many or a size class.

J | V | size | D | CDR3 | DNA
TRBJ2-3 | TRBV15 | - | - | CATSRDRQGSTDTQYF | TGTGCCACCAGCAGAGATCGTCAGGGAAGCACAGATACGCAGTATTTT
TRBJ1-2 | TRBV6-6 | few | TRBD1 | CASTPTGDYGYTF | TGTGCCAGCACCCCGACAGGGGACTATGGCTACACCTTC
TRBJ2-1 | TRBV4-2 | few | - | CASSQGSGDNEQFF | TGTGCCAGCAGCCAAGGGTCGGGGGACAATGAGCAGTTCTTC
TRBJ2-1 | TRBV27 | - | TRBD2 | CASSPRTSGGTSEQFF | TGTGCCAGCAGTCCACGGACTAGCGGGGGGACGAGTGAGCAGTTCTTC
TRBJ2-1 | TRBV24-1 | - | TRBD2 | CATSDLGTSGLDEQFF | TGTGCCACCAGTGATCTTGGGACTAGCGGGTTGGATGAGCAGTTCTTC
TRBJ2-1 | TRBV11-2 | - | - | CASSLSPSGETQFF | TGTGCCAGCAGCTTATCCCCCAGCGGAGAGACCCAGTTCTTC
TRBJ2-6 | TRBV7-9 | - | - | CARTTRDLANVLTF | TGTGCCAGGACCACCCGGGACTTGGCCAACGTCCTGACTTTC
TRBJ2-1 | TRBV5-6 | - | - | CASSLDGTQYNEQFF | TGTGCCAGCAGCCTCGACGGGACTCAATACAATGAGCAGTTCTTC
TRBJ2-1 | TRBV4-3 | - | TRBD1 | CASSQDGTGSYNEQFF | TGCGCCAGCAGCCAAGACGGGACAGGCTCCTACAATGAGCAGTTCTTC
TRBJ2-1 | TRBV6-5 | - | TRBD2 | CASSYDGTSGYNEQFF | TGTGCCAGCAGTTACGACGGGACTAGCGGATACAATGAGCAGTTCTTC
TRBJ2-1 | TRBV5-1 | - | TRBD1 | CASSISGQGNEQFF | TGCGCCAGCTCCATTTCGGGACAGGGGAATGAGCAGTTCTTC
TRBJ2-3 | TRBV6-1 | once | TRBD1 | CASSGTGGSSTDTQYF | TGTGCCAGCAGTGGGACAGGGGGTTCGAGCACAGATACGCAGTATTTT
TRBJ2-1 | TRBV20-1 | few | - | CSVPLATGRDEQFF | TGCAGCGTTCCGCTAGCCACAGGGCGGGATGAGCAGTTCTTC
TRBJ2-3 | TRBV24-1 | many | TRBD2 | CATEDAGAPTDTQYF | TGTGCCACCGAGGATGCGGGAGCTCCCACAGATACGCAGTATTTT
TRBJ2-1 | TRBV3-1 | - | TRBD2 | CASSPFLAGFQETQFF | TGTGCCAGCAGCCCCTTTCTAGCGGGGTTCCAAGAGACCCAGTTCTTC
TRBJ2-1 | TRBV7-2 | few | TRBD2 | CASSSRSGNEQFF | TGTGCCAGCAGCTCTCGTAGCGGGAATGAGCAGTTCTTC
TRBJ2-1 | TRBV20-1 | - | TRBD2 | CSARDPLGGGIRNEQFF | TGCAGTGCTAGAGATCCGCTGGGGGGGGGAATCCGGAATGAGCAGTTCTTC
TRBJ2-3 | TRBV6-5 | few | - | CASSYRVWGRNTDTQYF | TGTGCCAGCAGTTACAGGGTTTGGGGCAGAAACACAGATACGCAGTATTTT
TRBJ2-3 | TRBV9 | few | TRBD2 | CASSSLGTSGAADTQYF | TGTGCCAGCAGCTCCCTAGGGACTAGCGGGGCGGCAGATACGCAGTATTTT
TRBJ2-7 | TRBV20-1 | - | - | CSARDRVPHEQYF | TGCAGTGCTAGAGACAGGGTGCCCCACGAGCAGTACTTC
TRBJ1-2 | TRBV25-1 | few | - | CASSGLGGAYGYTF | TGTGCCAGCAGTGGCCTTGGGGGCGCTTATGGCTACACCTTC
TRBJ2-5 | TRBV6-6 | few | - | CASSPSRASGETQYF | TGTGCCAGCAGTCCCAGCAGGGCCTCCGGGGAGACCCAGTACTTC
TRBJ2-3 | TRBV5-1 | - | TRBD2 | CASSTGTSGGLSTDTQYF | TGCGCCAGCAGCACCGGGACTAGCGGGGGCCTAAGCACAGATACGCAGTATTTT
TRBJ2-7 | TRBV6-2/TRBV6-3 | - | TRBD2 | CAGSPGGPPYEQYF | TGTGCCGGTTCCCCGGGAGGGCCCCCCTACGAGCAGTACTTC
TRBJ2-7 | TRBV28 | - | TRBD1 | CASRPPGQGSYEQYF | TGTGCCAGCAGGCCCCCGGGACAGGGATCTTACGAGCAGTACTTC
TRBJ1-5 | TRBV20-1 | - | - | CSASRRDQPQHF | TGCAGTGCTAGTAGGCGCGATCAGCCCCAGCATTTT
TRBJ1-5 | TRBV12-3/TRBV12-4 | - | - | CASSWALGEAVKSNQPQHF | TGTGCCAGCAGTTGGGCTCTCGGGGAGGCGGTCAAAAGCAATCAGCCCCAGCATTTT
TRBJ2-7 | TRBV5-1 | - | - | CASSAVGSPYNEQYF | TGCGCCAGCAGCGCCGTAGGGTCCCCCTACAATGAGCAGTACTTC
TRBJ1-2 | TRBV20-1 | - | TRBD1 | CSASMHDRGYGCTF | TGCAGTGCTAGCATGCACGACAGGGGCTATGGCTGCACCTTC
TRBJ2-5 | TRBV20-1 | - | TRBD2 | CSASSLAGAQQETQYF | TGCAGTGCTAGTAGTCTAGCGGGGGCCCAACAAGAGACCCAGTACTTC
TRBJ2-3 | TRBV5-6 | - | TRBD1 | CASLEQGSTDTQYF | TGTGCCAGCCTCGAACAGGGGAGCACAGATACGCAGTATTTT
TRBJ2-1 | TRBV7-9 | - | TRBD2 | CASSLTSGRAMYEQFF | TGTGCCAGCAGCTTAACATCCGGGAGGGCCATGTATGAGCAGTTCTTC
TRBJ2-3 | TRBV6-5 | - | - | CASRASRTDTQYF | TGTGCCAGCAGGGCCTCGAGGACAGATACGCAGTATTTT
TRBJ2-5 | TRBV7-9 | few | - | CASSLAGDLTGSRTQYF | TGTGCCAGCAGCTTAGCCGGGGACTTGACAGGGAGCCGGACCCAGTACTTC
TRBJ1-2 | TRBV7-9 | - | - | CASSPMASPNYGYTF | TGTGCCAGCAGCCCGATGGCCAGCCCTAACTATGGCTACACCTTC
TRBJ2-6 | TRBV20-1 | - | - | CSASYFSGANVLTF | TGCAGTGCATCCTACTTCTCTGGGGCCAACGTCCTGACTTTC
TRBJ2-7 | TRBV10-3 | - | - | CAISEGDPSEQYF | TGTGCCATCAGTGAAGGGGACCCCTCCGAGCAGTACTTC
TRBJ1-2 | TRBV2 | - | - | CASSDQRNYGYTF | TGTGCCAGCAGTGATCAGAGGAACTATGGCTACACCTTC
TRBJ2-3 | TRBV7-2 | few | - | CASSLQTVSTDTQYF | TGTGCCAGCAGCTTACAGACGGTTAGCACAGATACGCAGTATTTT
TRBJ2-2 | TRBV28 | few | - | CASSLYGGSVTGELFF | TGTGCCAGCAGTTTATATGGGGGCTCGGTCACCGGGGAGCTGTTTTTT
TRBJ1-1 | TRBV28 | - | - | CASNSLGGVHTEAFF | TGTGCCAGCAACTCTTTGGGAGGGGTCCACACTGAAGCTTTCTTT
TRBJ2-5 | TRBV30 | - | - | CAYAPGIATKEQYF | TGTGCGTACGCCCCAGGGATAGCTACGAAGGAGCAGTACTTC
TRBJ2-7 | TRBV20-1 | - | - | CSASPRRTSSYEQYF | TGCAGTGCTAGCCCCCGACGAACGAGCTCCTACGAGCAGTACTTC
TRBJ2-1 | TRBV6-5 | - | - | CASSYANYNEQFF | TGTGCCAGCAGCTACGCTAACTACAATGAGCAGTTCTTC
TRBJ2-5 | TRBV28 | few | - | CASRGSLETQYF | TGTGCCAGCAGGGGGTCGTTGGAGACCCAGTACTTC
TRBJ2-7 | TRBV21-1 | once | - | CASSLAGDRDYEQYF | TGTGCCAGCAGCCTCGCGGGGGACAGGGACTACGAGCAGTACTTC
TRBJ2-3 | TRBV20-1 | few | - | CSVVADRTDTQYF | TGCAGTGTGGTGGCGGACCGCACAGATACGCAGTATTTT
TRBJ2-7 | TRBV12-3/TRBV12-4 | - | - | CAGSSDYEQYF | TGTGCCGGCAGTTCCGACTACGAGCAGTACTTC
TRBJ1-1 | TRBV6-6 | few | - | CASSSHAEAFF | TGTGCCAGCAGCTCACATGCTGAGGCTTTCTTT
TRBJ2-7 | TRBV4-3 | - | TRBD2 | CASSPDGTSTYNEQYF | TGCGCCAGCAGCCCCGACGGGACTAGCACCTACAATGAGCAGTACTTC
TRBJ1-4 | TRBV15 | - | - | CATRTADNEKLFF | TGTGCCACCAGGACAGCAGATAATGAAAAACTGTTTTTT
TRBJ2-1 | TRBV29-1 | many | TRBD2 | CSVAATAGGPNNEQFF | TGCAGCGTTGCGGCGACAGCGGGAGGGCCAAATAATGAGCAGTTCTTC
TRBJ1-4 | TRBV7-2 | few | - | CASSVGTGEKLFF | TGTGCCAGCAGCGTCGGGACCGGTGAAAAACTGTTTTTT
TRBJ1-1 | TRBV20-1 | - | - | CSPQRGVNTEAFF | TGCAGTCCACAACGGGGGGTGAACACTGAAGCTTTCTTT
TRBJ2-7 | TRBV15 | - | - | CATSRIRAYYEQYF | TGTGCCACCAGCAGGATCAGGGCCTACTACGAGCAGTACTTC